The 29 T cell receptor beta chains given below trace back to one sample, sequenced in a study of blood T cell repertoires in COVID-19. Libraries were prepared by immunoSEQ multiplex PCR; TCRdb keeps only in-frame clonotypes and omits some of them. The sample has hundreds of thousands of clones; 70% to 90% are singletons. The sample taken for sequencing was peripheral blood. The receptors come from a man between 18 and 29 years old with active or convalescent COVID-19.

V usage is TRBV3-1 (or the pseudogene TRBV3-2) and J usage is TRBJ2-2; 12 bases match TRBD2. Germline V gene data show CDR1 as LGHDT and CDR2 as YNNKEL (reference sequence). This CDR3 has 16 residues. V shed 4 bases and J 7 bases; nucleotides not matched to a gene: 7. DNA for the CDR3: TGTGCCAGCAGCCGAACTAGCGGGGGGCGCGGCGGGGAGCTGTTTTTT. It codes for CASSRTSGGRGGELFF.

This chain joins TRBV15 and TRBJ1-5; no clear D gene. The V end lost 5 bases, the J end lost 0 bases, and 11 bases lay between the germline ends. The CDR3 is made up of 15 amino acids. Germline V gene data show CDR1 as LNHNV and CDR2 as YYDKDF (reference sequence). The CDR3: CATSPGFSSNQPQHF. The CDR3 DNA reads TGTGCCACCAGCCCGGGGTTTTCTAGCAATCAGCCCCAGCATTTT.

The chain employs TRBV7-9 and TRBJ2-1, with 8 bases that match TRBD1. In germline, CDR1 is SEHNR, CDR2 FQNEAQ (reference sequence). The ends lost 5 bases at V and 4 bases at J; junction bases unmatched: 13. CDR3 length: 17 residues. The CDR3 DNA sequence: TGTGCCAGCAGCGTGGACAGGGCTCGCACGGGGTACAATGAGCAGTTCTTC. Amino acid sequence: CASSVDRARTGYNEQFF.

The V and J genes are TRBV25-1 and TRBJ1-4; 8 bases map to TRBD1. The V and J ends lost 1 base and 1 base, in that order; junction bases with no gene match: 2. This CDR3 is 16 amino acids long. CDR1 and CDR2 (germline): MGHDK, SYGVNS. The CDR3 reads CASSELGQGTNEKLFF. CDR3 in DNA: TGTGCCAGCAGTGAATTAGGACAGGGAACTAATGAAAAACTGTTTTTT. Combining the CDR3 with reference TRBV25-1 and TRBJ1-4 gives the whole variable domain EADIYQTPRYLVIGTGKKITLECSQTMGHDKMYWYQQDPGMELHLIHYSYGVNSTEKGDLSSESTVSRIRTEHFPLTLESARPSHTSQYLCASSELGQGTNEKLFFGSGTQLSVL.

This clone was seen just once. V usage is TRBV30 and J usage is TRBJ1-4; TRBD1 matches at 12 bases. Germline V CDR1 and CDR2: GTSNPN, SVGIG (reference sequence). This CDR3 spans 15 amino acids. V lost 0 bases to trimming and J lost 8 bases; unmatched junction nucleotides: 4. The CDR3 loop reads CAWSVRDRGREKLFF. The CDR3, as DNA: TGTGCCTGGAGTGTACGGGACAGGGGGCGGGAAAAACTGTTTTTT.

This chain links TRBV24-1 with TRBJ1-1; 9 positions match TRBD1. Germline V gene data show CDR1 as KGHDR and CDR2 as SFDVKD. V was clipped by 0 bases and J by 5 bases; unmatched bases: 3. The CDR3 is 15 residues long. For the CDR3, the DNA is TGTGCCACCAGTGATTTGCTGACAGGGGGAACTGAAGCTTTCTTT. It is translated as CATSDLLTGGTEAFF.

CDR3 in amino acids: CASSPARGETQYF. CDR3 nucleotides: TGTGCCAGCTCACCCGCAAGGGGGGAGACCCAGTACTTC. V gene TRBV18 combines with J gene TRBJ2-5; D might be TRBD1 (6 bases). V gave up 3 bases and J gave up 5 bases, with 10 bases separating them. Germline-derived CDR1 and CDR2 are KGHSH and LQKENI. The CDR3 is 13 residues long.

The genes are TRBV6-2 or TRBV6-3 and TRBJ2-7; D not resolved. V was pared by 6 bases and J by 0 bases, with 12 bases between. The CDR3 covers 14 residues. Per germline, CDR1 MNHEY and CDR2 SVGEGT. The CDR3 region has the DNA TGTGCCAGCAGCTTGAACCGAGCCTCCTACGAGCAGTACTTC. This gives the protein CASSLNRASYEQYF.

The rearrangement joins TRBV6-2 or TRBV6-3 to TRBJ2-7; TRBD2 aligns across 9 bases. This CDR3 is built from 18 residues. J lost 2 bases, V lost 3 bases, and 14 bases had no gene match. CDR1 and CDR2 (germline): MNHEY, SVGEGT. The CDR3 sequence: CASSYQLRLAVIPYEQYF. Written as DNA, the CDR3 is TGTGCCAGCAGTTATCAGCTAAGACTAGCGGTCATACCCTACGAGCAGTACTTC.

CDR3 sequence: CASSEQGELDGYTF. CDR3 coding DNA: TGTGCCAGCAGTGAACAAGGGGAACTGGATGGCTACACCTTC. The J gene is TRBJ1-2, the V gene TRBV2; TRBD1 is a possible D gene (5 bases). V was trimmed by 2 bases and J by 6 bases, leaving 13 bases between them. Germline CDR1 and CDR2: SNHLY and FYNNEI. This CDR3 region has 14 residues.

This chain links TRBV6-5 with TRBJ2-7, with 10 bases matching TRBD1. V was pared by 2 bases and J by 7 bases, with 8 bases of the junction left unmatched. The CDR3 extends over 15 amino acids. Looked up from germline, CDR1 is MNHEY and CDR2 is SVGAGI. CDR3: CASSYRGQGVDEQYF. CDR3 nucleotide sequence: TGTGCCAGCAGTTACCGAGGACAGGGGGTCGATGAGCAGTACTTC.

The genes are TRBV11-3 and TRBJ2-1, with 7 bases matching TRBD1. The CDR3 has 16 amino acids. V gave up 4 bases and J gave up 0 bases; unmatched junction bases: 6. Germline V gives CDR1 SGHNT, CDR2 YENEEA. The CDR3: CASSSYRGHSYNEQFF. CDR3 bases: TGTGCCAGCAGCTCCTACAGGGGCCACTCCTACAATGAGCAGTTCTTC.

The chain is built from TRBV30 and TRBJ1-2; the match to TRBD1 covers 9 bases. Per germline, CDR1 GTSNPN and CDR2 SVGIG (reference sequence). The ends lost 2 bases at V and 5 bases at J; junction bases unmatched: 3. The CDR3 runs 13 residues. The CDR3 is CAWSRQGGYGYTF. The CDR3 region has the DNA TGTGCCTGGAGTCGACAGGGGGGTTATGGCTACACCTTC.

The CDR3 region is CASSPRGLFPSTDTQYF. CDR3 DNA sequence: TGTGCCAGCAGCCCTAGGGGACTCTTCCCTAGCACAGATACGCAGTATTTT. The rearrangement uses TRBV28 and TRBJ2-3; the D gene is possibly TRBD2 (6 bases). V was clipped by 6 bases and J by 0 bases, with 19 bases between them. CDR3 size: 17 residues. The V gene's germline CDR1 is MDHEN and CDR2 SYDVKM. Complete variable domain (other parts from reference TRBV28 and TRBJ2-3): DVKVTQSSRYLVKRTGEKVFLECVQDMDHENMFWYRQDPGLGLRLIYFSYDVKMKEKGDIPEGYSVSREKKERFSLILESASTNQTSMYLCASSPRGLFPSTDTQYFGPGTRLTVL.

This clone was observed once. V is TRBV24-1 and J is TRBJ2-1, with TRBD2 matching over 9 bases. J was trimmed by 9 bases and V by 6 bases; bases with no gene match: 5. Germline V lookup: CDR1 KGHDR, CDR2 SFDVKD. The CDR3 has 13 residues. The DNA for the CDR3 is TGTGCCACCAGTAGGCGGGAGGGCTTTGAGCAGTTCTTC. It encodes CATSRREGFEQFF.

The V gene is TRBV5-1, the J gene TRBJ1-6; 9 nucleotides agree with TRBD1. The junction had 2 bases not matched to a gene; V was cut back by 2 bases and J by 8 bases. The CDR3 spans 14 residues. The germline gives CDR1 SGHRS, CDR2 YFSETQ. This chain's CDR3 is CASSFRTGDSPLHF. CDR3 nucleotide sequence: TGCGCCAGCAGCTTTAGGACAGGGGATTCACCCCTCCACTTT.

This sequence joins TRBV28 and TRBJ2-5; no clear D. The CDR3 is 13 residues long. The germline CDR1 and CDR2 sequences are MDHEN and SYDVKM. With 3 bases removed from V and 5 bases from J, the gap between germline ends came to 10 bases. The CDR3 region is CASSFPGRETQYF. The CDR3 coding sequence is TGTGCCAGCAGTTTCCCTGGCAGGGAGACCCAGTACTTC. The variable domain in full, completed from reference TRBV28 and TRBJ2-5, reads DVKVTQSSRYLVKRTGEKVFLECVQDMDHENMFWYRQDPGLGLRLIYFSYDVKMKEKGDIPEGYSVSREKKERFSLILESASTNQTSMYLCASSFPGRETQYFGPGTRLLVL.

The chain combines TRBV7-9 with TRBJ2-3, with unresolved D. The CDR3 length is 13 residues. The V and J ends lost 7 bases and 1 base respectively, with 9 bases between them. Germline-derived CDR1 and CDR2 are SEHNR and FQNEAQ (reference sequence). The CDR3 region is CASIPSGTDTQYF. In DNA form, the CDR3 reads TGTGCCAGCATCCCCTCAGGCACAGATACGCAGTATTTT. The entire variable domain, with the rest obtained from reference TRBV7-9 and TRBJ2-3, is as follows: DTGVSQNPRHKITKRGQNVTFRCDPISEHNRLYWYRQTLGQGPEFLTYFQNEAQLEKSRLLSDRFSAERPKGSFSTLEIQRTEQGDSAMYLCASIPSGTDTQYFGPGTRLTVL.

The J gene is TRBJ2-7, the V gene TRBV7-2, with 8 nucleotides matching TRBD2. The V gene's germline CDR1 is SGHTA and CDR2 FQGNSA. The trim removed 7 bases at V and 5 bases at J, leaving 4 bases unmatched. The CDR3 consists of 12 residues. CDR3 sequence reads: CASTATSDEQYF. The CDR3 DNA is TGTGCCAGCACCGCGACTAGCGACGAGCAGTACTTC.

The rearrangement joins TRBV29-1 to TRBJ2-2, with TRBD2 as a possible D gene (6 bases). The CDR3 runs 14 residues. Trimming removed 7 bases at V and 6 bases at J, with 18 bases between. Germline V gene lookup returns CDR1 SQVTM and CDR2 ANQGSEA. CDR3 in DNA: TGCAGCGCCTTGTGGGGCTGGGGGGCCGGGGAGCTGTTTTTT. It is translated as CSALWGWGAGELFF.

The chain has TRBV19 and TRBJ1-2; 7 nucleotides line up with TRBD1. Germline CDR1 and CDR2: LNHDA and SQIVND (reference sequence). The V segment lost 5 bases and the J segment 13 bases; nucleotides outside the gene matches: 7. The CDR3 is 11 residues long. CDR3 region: CASSPRQGVTF. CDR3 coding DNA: TGTGCCAGTAGTCCACGACAGGGTGTCACCTTC.

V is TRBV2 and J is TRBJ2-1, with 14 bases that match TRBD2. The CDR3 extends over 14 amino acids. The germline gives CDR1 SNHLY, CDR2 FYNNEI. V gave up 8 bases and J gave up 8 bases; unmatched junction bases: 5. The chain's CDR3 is CASVRLAGGDEQFF. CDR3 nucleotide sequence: TGTGCCAGCGTTCGACTAGCGGGGGGGGATGAGCAGTTCTTC.

The CDR3 DNA follows: TGCGCCAGCAGCCCTGAGATAGGGGTCTACAATGAGCAGTTCTTC. Translating it yields CASSPEIGVYNEQFF. The chain combines TRBV5-1 with TRBJ2-1; TRBD1 is a possible D gene (5 bases). The germline V and J ends were trimmed by 4 bases and 3 bases, with 14 bases remaining between them. The germline CDR1 and CDR2 sequences are SGHRS and YFSETQ. This CDR3 is built from 15 residues.

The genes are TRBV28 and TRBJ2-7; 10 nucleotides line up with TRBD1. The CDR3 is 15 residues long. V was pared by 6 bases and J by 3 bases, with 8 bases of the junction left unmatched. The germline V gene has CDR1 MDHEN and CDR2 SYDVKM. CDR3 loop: CASSLRQGAVYEQYF. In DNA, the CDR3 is TGTGCCAGCAGCCTTAGACAGGGGGCTGTCTACGAGCAGTACTTC.

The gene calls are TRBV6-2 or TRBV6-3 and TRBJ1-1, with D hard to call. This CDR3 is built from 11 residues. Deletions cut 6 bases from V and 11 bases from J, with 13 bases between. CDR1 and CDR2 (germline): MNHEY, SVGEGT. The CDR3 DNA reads TGTGCCAGCAGCCCGGGCTCCCATGCTTTCTTT. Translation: CASSPGSHAFF.

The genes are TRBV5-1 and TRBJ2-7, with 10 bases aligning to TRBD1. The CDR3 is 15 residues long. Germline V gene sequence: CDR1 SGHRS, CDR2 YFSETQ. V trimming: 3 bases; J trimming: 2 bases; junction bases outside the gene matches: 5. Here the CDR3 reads CASSSDRGAPYEQYF. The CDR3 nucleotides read TGCGCCAGCAGCTCGGACAGGGGGGCCCCCTACGAGCAGTACTTC. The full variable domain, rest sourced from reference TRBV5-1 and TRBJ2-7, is KAGVTQTPRYLIKTRGQQVTLSCSPISGHRSVSWYQQTPGQGLQFLFEYFSETQRNKGNFPGRFSGRQFSNSRSEMNVSTLELGDSALYLCASSSDRGAPYEQYFGPGTRLTVT.

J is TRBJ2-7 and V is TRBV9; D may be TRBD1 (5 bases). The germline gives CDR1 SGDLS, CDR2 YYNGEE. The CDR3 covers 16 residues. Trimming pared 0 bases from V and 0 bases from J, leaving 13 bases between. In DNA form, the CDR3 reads TGTGCCAGCAGCGTAGATACAGGTTCCCCCTCCTACGAGCAGTACTTC. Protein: CASSVDTGSPSYEQYF.

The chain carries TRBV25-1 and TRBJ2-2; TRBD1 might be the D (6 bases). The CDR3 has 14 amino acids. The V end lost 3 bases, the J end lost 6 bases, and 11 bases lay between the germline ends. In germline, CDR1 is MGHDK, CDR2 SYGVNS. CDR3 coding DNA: TGTGCCAGCAGTGATGCCCAGGGGCCCGGGGAGCTGTTTTTT. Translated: CASSDAQGPGELFF. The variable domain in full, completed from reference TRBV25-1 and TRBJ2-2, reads EADIYQTPRYLVIGTGKKITLECSQTMGHDKMYWYQQDPGMELHLIHYSYGVNSTEKGDLSSESTVSRIRTEHFPLTLESARPSHTSQYLCASSDAQGPGELFFGEGSRLTVL.

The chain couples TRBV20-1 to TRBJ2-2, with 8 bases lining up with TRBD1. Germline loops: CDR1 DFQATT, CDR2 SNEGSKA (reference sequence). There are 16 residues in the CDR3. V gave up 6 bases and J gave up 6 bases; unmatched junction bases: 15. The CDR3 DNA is TGCAGTGCCAGTACCCCCACAGGGGGGATAGCCGGGGAGCTGTTTTTT. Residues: CSASTPTGGIAGELFF.